Presented here are 15 T cell receptor beta chains from one specimen sequenced in a study of Ad26.COV2.S vaccination and SARS-CoV-2 variants. Treatment of the sample: some 19 received Ad26.COV2.S at low or high dose, single or two shots; five or six received placebo; per-sample allocation not given. Sampling was done on day 63 after the first vaccine or placebo injection. The protocol was immunoSEQ multiplex PCR, while the TCRdb copy is restricted to in-frame clones and leaves out a portion. The repertoire consists of about 280,000 clones, with more than 70% occurring once and the leading ten covering about 3.1%. Sequencing used peripheral blood, obtained in a trial of Ad26.COV2.S vaccine versus placebo. Every receptor here comes from a person aged 18-65 years who received the Ad26.COV2.S COVID-19 vaccine or a placebo.

In DNA, the CDR3 is TGCAGTGCTAGTCAAAACACTGAAGCTTTCTTT. It yields the protein CSASQNTEAFF. The chain carries TRBV20-1 and TRBJ1-1; no clear D. Germline V gene lookup returns CDR1 DFQATT and CDR2 SNEGSKA (reference sequence). The CDR3 loop spans 11 amino acids. V lost 3 bases and J lost 2, with 4 bases in between.

This chain connects TRBV28 to TRBJ1-1; possibly TRBD1 for D (5 bases). V dropped 5 bases and J dropped 5 bases, with 21 bases sitting between them. Germline lookup yields CDR1 MDHEN and CDR2 SYDVKM. This CDR3 contains 16 residues. Here the CDR3 DNA reads TGTGCCAGCAGTCCCACCGGGCTAGGGGTATGGACTGAAGCTTTCTTT. Translated, it gives CASSPTGLGVWTEAFF.

This clone was seen a handful of times. V usage is TRBV6-1 and J usage is TRBJ1-6; D gene uncertain. V was clipped by 3 bases and J by 3 bases, with 9 bases between them. Germline CDR1 and CDR2: MNHNS and SASEGT. The length of the CDR3 is 15 residues. CDR3 nucleotides: TGTGCCAGCAGTGATAAAATATTCTATAATTCACCCCTCCACTTT. This gives the protein CASSDKIFYNSPLHF.

This rearrangement joins TRBV5-1 to TRBJ2-1; D is possibly TRBD1 or TRBD2 (5 bases each). CDR3 size: 14 residues. Germline lookup yields CDR1 SGHRS and CDR2 YFSETQ. V lost 4 bases and J lost 7, with 15 bases in between. CDR3 DNA sequence: TGCGCCAGCAGCGTGACTATGGGGCGGAATGAGCAGTTCTTC. It yields the protein CASSVTMGRNEQFF.

This chain connects TRBV6-6 to TRBJ1-5; 7 nucleotides agree with TRBD1. In germline, CDR1 is MNHNY, CDR2 SVGAGI (reference sequence). The CDR3 has 15 amino acids. V gave up 6 bases and J gave up 3 bases; unmatched junction bases: 8. This CDR3 reads CASRIRQGPNQPQHF. In DNA form, the CDR3 reads TGTGCCAGCAGAATCCGACAGGGCCCCAATCAGCCCCAGCATTTT.

The chain employs TRBV7-2 and TRBJ2-7, with 13 bases aligning to TRBD2. V gave up 5 bases and J gave up 2 bases; unmatched junction bases: 9. CDR3 length equals 17 residues. Germline V gene sequence: CDR1 SGHTA, CDR2 FQGNSA. Written as DNA, the CDR3 is TGTGCCAGCAGCCCAACTAGGGGACTAGCGGGAACCTACGAGCAGTACTTC. Its protein is CASSPTRGLAGTYEQYF. The variable domain in full, completed from reference TRBV7-2 and TRBJ2-7, reads GAGVSQSPSNKVTEKGKDVELRCDPISGHTALYWYRQSLGQGLEFLIYFQGNSAPDKSGLPSDRFSAERTGGSVSTLTIQRTQQEDSAVYLCASSPTRGLAGTYEQYFGPGTRLTVT.

This clone was seen only a few times. The J gene is TRBJ1-1, the V gene TRBV7-3, with D perhaps matching TRBD1 (6 bases). From germline, CDR1 is SGHTA and CDR2 FQGTGA. The ends were cut back, 1 base at V and 5 bases at J, with 11 bases in the middle. This CDR3 spans 14 amino acids. This CDR3 reads CASSLIGGQTEAFF. In DNA form, the CDR3 reads TGTGCCAGCAGCTTAATTGGTGGACAGACTGAAGCTTTCTTT. The complete variable domain, with remaining parts taken from reference TRBV7-3 and TRBJ1-1, reads GAGVSQTPSNKVTEKGKYVELRCDPISGHTALYWYRQSLGQGPEFLIYFQGTGAADDSGLPNDRFFAVRPEGSVSTLKIQRTERGDSAVYLCASSLIGGQTEAFFGQGTRLTVV.

V gene TRBV3-1 (or the pseudogene TRBV3-2) combines with J gene TRBJ1-1, with TRBD1 matching over 7 bases. Trimming cost V 8 bases and J 11 bases; bases outside gene matches: 11. Germline CDR1 and CDR2: LGHDT and YNNKEL (reference sequence). This CDR3 is 12 amino acids long. This CDR3 is CASGLGQEKAFF. The CDR3 coding sequence is TGTGCCAGCGGACTTGGACAGGAGAAGGCTTTCTTT.

This chain joins TRBV7-8 and TRBJ1-5, with 7 bases matching TRBD1. The CDR3 is made up of 20 amino acids. From germline, CDR1 is SGHVS and CDR2 FQNEAQ. J was trimmed by 3 bases and V by 1 base; bases with no gene match: 18. The CDR3 is CASSLVDLDRVTLYNQPQHF. The CDR3 bases are TGTGCCAGCAGCTTAGTTGACCTTGACAGGGTAACCCTGTACAATCAGCCCCAGCATTTT.

V and J are TRBV7-3 and TRBJ2-2; 9 nucleotides line up with TRBD2. Trimming cost V 5 bases and J 5 bases; bases outside gene matches: 6. The germline V gene encodes CDR1 SGHTA and CDR2 FQGTGA. This CDR3 has 15 amino acids. For the CDR3, the DNA is TGTGCCAGCAGCCCGGGACTAGCCTTAACCGGGGAGCTGTTTTTT. Its translation is CASSPGLALTGELFF.

The V and J genes are TRBV4-3 and TRBJ1-1, with 7 bases that match TRBD1. Germline V gene lookup returns CDR1 LGHNA and CDR2 YSLEER. This CDR3 spans 15 amino acids. V was clipped by 3 bases and J by 5 bases; unmatched bases: 9. This CDR3 reads CASSQEYRGRTEAFF. The CDR3 DNA is TGCGCCAGCAGCCAGGAATACAGGGGCCGGACTGAAGCTTTCTTT.

V usage is TRBV29-1 and J usage is TRBJ2-4; 9 bases agree with TRBD2. V lost 0 bases and J lost 4; bases outside the gene matches: 10. In germline, CDR1 is SQVTM, CDR2 ANQGSEA. This CDR3 is built from 17 residues. CDR3 bases: TGCAGCGTTGAAGATGGGGGACTAGCTGGTTCAAAAAACATTCAGTACTTC. It is translated as CSVEDGGLAGSKNIQYF.

In the case of this clone: The same CDR3 is also encoded by other DNA sequences in this sample. V is TRBV29-1 and J is TRBJ1-1; D is perhaps TRBD1 (5 bases). V dropped 5 bases and J dropped 0 bases, with 10 bases sitting between them. CDR1 is SQVTM and CDR2 is ANQGSEA in the germline V gene. The CDR3 contains 13 residues. Here the CDR3 reads CSVLGHMNTEAFF. DNA for the CDR3: TGCAGCGTTCTGGGGCATATGAACACTGAAGCTTTCTTT.

This rearrangement joins TRBV4-3 to TRBJ2-3; D is unresolved. The germline gives CDR1 LGHNA, CDR2 YSLEER. The CDR3 loop spans 16 amino acids. V was cut by 1 base and J by 6 bases, with 17 bases left in between. The CDR3, as DNA: TGCGCCAGCAGCCAAGTGACTCATAGGGCGTCCGATACGCAGTATTTT. Encoded protein: CASSQVTHRASDTQYF.

This clone was picked up one time. This sequence joins TRBV5-1 and TRBJ1-1; D is ambiguous. This CDR3 is built from 13 residues. The V and J ends lost 6 bases and 1 base respectively, with 10 bases between them. The V gene's germline CDR1 is SGHRS and CDR2 YFSETQ. CDR3 sequence: CASKAEANTEAFF. The CDR3 coding sequence is TGCGCCAGCAAGGCGGAAGCGAACACTGAAGCTTTCTTT.